The 4 T cell receptor beta chains reported below all come from one sample, sequenced in a study of cytomegalovirus exposure and HLA in healthy donors. PCR was performed using 60 Vbeta and 13 Jbeta primers. Profiling relied on immunoSEQ multiplex PCR, and the TCRdb table lists in-frame clones only, not all of them. The data contain under 130,000 clones, approximately 79% of them singletons. Sequenced: PBMCs. These receptors were obtained from a man younger than 40 in good health and CMV-seropositive.

The genes are TRBV2 and TRBJ2-2; D remains unclear. This CDR3 has 14 residues. Trimming left V 4 bases short and J 6 bases short, with 12 bases between. CDR1 is SNHLY and CDR2 is FYNNEI in the germline V gene. In DNA, the CDR3 is TGTGCCAGCAGTGCCACGAATAGAGCCGGGGAGCTGTTTTTT. It is translated as CASSATNRAGELFF.

The chain carries TRBV11-2 and TRBJ1-1; D is perhaps TRBD1 (5 bases). Looked up from germline, CDR1 is SGHAT and CDR2 is FQNNGV. This CDR3 is 13 amino acids long. V was trimmed by 1 base and J by 3 bases, leaving 6 bases between them. CDR3 in amino acids: CASSLGGDTEAFF. The CDR3, as DNA: TGTGCCAGCAGCTTAGGGGGGGACACTGAAGCTTTCTTT.

This chain links TRBV19 with TRBJ1-4; D is perhaps TRBD1 (5 bases). Germline V gives CDR1 LNHDA, CDR2 SQIVND (reference sequence). With 7 bases removed from V and 10 bases from J, the gap between germline ends came to 16 bases. This CDR3 is built from 13 residues. CDR3 nucleotide sequence: TGTGCCAGTAATCCGCAGGGCGTAGGAAAACTGTTTTTT. This translates into CASNPQGVGKLFF.

The CDR3 DNA reads TGTGCCAGCAGTGAAGTGGGCAGCAAAGCAGATACGCAGTATTTT. Translating gives CASSEVGSKADTQYF. The chain links TRBV6-1 to TRBJ2-3; unclear D gene. The CDR3 is 15 residues long. Germline V lookup: CDR1 MNHNS, CDR2 SASEGT. V was trimmed by 1 base and J by 4 bases, leaving 12 bases between them.